The 29 T cell receptor beta chains listed next were all sequenced from one sample in a study of beta chain features in type 1 diabetes. Expressed TCRB transcripts were sequenced because the entire RNA isolate underwent reverse transcription. Clones were read by immunoSEQ multiplex PCR, and TCRdb kept only the in-frame ones, dropping some. The sample holds tens of thousands of clones, over 50% seen once. Source material: Tregs from blood. Receptor source: a woman younger than 35 in good health.

For the CDR3, the DNA is TGTGCCAGCAGCTTAGGACTAGCGGGCTACAATGAGCAGTTCTTC. It yields the protein CASSLGLAGYNEQFF. This chain links TRBV11-1 with TRBJ2-1; the match to TRBD2 covers 10 bases. This CDR3 is built from 15 residues. The V gene end was trimmed by 1 base and the J gene end by 3 bases; junction bases not matched to a gene: 0. Per germline, CDR1 SGHAT and CDR2 FQDESV (reference sequence).

This clone has only a few counts. The chain is built from TRBV14 and TRBJ1-4, with 7 bases aligning to TRBD1. Germline V gives CDR1 SGHDN, CDR2 FVKESK. This CDR3 has 19 amino acids. J gave up 2 bases and V 1 base, and 13 bases lay outside the gene matches. The CDR3 region is CASSQVRGGNRGTNEKLFF. The CDR3 DNA is TGTGCCAGCAGCCAAGTTAGAGGGGGCAACAGAGGGACTAATGAAAAACTGTTTTTT.

V usage is TRBV9 and J usage is TRBJ2-5; 8 nucleotides match TRBD2. Trimming at V came to 0 bases and at J to 4 bases, leaving 8 bases not matched to a gene. The CDR3 contains 16 residues. Germline V gives CDR1 SGDLS, CDR2 YYNGEE. CDR3 region: CASSVGPAGATETQYF. The CDR3 DNA reads TGTGCCAGCAGCGTAGGCCCAGCGGGAGCCACAGAGACCCAGTACTTC.

The count of this clone is one. This chain links TRBV4-1 with TRBJ2-5; D is unresolved. From germline, CDR1 is MGHRA and CDR2 YSYEKL. V lost 0 bases to trimming and J lost 2 bases, with 10 bases between them. The CDR3 has 15 residues. This chain's CDR3 is CASSQDTASQETQYF. DNA for the CDR3: TGCGCCAGCAGCCAAGATACGGCTAGTCAAGAGACCCAGTACTTC.

The chain uses TRBV5-1 and TRBJ2-7; D might be TRBD2 (6 bases). Per germline, CDR1 SGHRS and CDR2 YFSETQ. With 1 base removed from V and 2 bases from J, the gap between germline ends came to 16 bases. CDR3 length equals 16 residues. Here the CDR3 DNA reads TGCGCCAGCAGCTTGTTGGGAGGCGTCGCCACCTACGAGCAGTACTTC. It codes for CASSLLGGVATYEQYF.

The J gene is TRBJ2-7, the V gene TRBV6-6; possibly TRBD2 for D (6 bases). V lost 6 bases, J lost 2 bases, and 14 bases lay in between. Germline CDR1 is MNHNY and CDR2 is SVGAGI (reference sequence). CDR3 length equals 14 residues. CDR3 protein: CASRLGTETYEQYF. CDR3 sequence (DNA): TGTGCCAGCAGGCTCGGGACTGAAACCTACGAGCAGTACTTC.

The chain joins TRBV18 to TRBJ2-5; no clear D gene. The DNA end favors TRBJ2-7, so the J call may be wrong. The CDR3 consists of 11 residues. Germline-derived CDR1 and CDR2 are KGHSH and LQKENI. CDR3 protein: CASSPDYEQYF. DNA of the CDR3: TGTGCCAGCTCACCAGACTACGAGCAGTACTTC.

This chain uses TRBV30 with TRBJ2-7, with D perhaps TRBD2 (5 bases). Germline-derived CDR1 and CDR2 are GTSNPN and SVGIG (reference sequence). V lost 5 bases, J lost 0 bases, and 11 bases lay in between. The CDR3 length is 13 residues. The CDR3 sequence: CAWGGWSSYEQYF. Written as DNA, the CDR3 is TGTGCCTGGGGCGGGTGGAGCTCCTACGAGCAGTACTTC.

In this sample, this clone turned up a few times. This chain joins TRBV29-1 and TRBJ2-7; 11 nucleotides agree with TRBD1. The CDR3 covers 15 residues. V lost 7 bases to trimming and J lost 1 base; unmatched junction nucleotides: 9. Germline CDR1 and CDR2: SQVTM and ANQGSEA. CDR3 coding DNA: TGCAGCGGTAACTCAGGGACAGGGGGATCCTACGAGCAGTACTTC. As protein: CSGNSGTGGSYEQYF.

This clone occurred a few times. DNA for the CDR3: TGCGCCAGCAGCTTGATAGAGGATGAGCAGTTCTTC. Protein: CASSLIEDEQFF. The rearrangement joins TRBV5-1 to TRBJ2-1; D remains ambiguous. The CDR3 loop spans 12 amino acids. Germline values: CDR1 SGHRS, CDR2 YFSETQ. V gave up 1 base and J gave up 8 bases, with 7 bases separating them.

V and J are TRBV2 and TRBJ1-1; TRBD1 matches 9 bases. Germline trimming cut 8 bases from V and 0 bases from J; bases unmatched to any gene: 4. The CDR3 extends over 14 amino acids. Germline-derived CDR1 and CDR2 are SNHLY and FYNNEI. CDR3 amino acids: CASEGQGMNTEAFF. For the CDR3, the DNA is TGTGCCAGCGAAGGACAGGGGATGAACACTGAAGCTTTCTTT.

This clone has just a few counts. CDR3 sequence: CASSNTNSGSDTGELFF. CDR3 nucleotide sequence: TGTGCCAGTAGTAATACCAATAGCGGGAGTGATACCGGGGAGCTGTTTTTT. The chain has TRBV19 and TRBJ2-2; 9 bases line up with TRBD2. The CDR3 is 17 amino acids. Germline V CDR1 and CDR2: LNHDA, SQIVND (reference sequence). The V gene end was trimmed by 4 bases and the J gene end by 5 bases; junction bases not matched to a gene: 11.

This sequence joins TRBV7-9 and TRBJ1-6; D gene uncertain. This CDR3 spans 15 amino acids. Germline-derived CDR1 and CDR2 are SEHNR and FQNEAQ (reference sequence). The germline V and J ends were trimmed by 5 bases and 0 bases, with 8 bases remaining between them. CDR3 protein: CASSPGPSYNSPLHF. Here the CDR3 DNA reads TGTGCCAGCAGCCCCGGTCCCTCCTATAATTCACCCCTCCACTTT.

V usage is TRBV4-1 and J usage is TRBJ1-1, with a weak D call TRBD1 (6 bases). Trimming took 1 base from V and 3 from J, leaving 15 bases between them. The germline V gene has CDR1 MGHRA and CDR2 YSYEKL. CDR3 length equals 16 residues. The DNA of the CDR3 is TGCGCCAGCAGCCAAGTCAGGGGCGCGGAGTACACTGAAGCTTTCTTT. This encodes CASSQVRGAEYTEAFF.

The V call is TRBV5-1, the J call TRBJ2-7; the D gene is possibly TRBD2 (5 bases). Trimming took 0 bases from V and 5 from J, leaving 15 bases between them. The CDR3 is 15 amino acids. Germline CDR1 is SGHRS and CDR2 is YFSETQ. In DNA form, the CDR3 reads TGCGCCAGCAGCTTGGGCGGGCCCGGCCGGGACGAGCAGTACTTC. As protein: CASSLGGPGRDEQYF.

This clone has just a few counts. This sequence joins TRBV5-4 and TRBJ1-3; maybe TRBD1 (5 bases). The CDR3 length is 14 residues. V was trimmed by 1 base and J by 0 bases, leaving 5 bases between them. Germline CDR1 is SGHNT and CDR2 is YYREEE (reference sequence). The chain's CDR3 is CASSLQGSGNTIYF. The CDR3 region has the DNA TGTGCCAGCAGCTTGCAGGGCTCTGGAAACACCATATATTTT.

This clone was observed a handful of times. The chain joins TRBV19 to TRBJ2-1; a possible D gene is TRBD2 (5 bases). V was clipped by 4 bases and J by 0 bases, with 10 bases between them. Per germline, CDR1 LNHDA and CDR2 SQIVND (reference sequence). The CDR3 loop spans 15 amino acids. The DNA of the CDR3 is TGTGCCAGTAGTACGTCGGGAAGCTCCTACAATGAGCAGTTCTTC. This sequence encodes CASSTSGSSYNEQFF.

V usage is TRBV6-1 and J usage is TRBJ2-3, with 8 nucleotides matching TRBD1. Unmatched junction bases numbered 6, after V lost 7 bases and J lost 0 bases. The CDR3 totals 15 residues. CDR1 is MNHNS and CDR2 is SASEGT in the germline V gene. The CDR3 protein is CASNSQGASTDTQYF. The CDR3 DNA reads as TGTGCCAGCAATTCCCAGGGGGCTAGCACAGATACGCAGTATTTT.

The chain employs TRBV7-6 and TRBJ2-7; D unresolved. Germline V gene sequence: CDR1 SGHVS, CDR2 FNYEAQ. The CDR3 spans 12 residues. Trimming pared 1 base from V and 6 bases from J, leaving 7 bases between. The CDR3 DNA reads as TGTGCCAGCAGCTTAGTGGGCAGCGAGCAGTACTTC. Encoded protein: CASSLVGSEQYF.

The chain carries TRBV7-2 and TRBJ2-3, with D tentatively TRBD1 (6 bases). The CDR3 contains 14 residues. Per germline, CDR1 SGHTA and CDR2 FQGNSA. Trimming shortened V by 5 bases and J by 1 base, and 10 bases separated the two germline ends. CDR3 sequence (DNA): TGTGCCAGCAGCACCTCAGGGGGCACAGATACGCAGTATTTT. Translating it yields CASSTSGGTDTQYF.

The rearrangement links TRBV10-3 to TRBJ2-7, with TRBD2 identical over 9 bases. This CDR3 comprises 16 residues. V trimming: 3 bases; J trimming: 0 bases; junction bases outside the gene matches: 6. Per germline, CDR1 ENHRY and CDR2 SYGVKD. The chain's CDR3 is CAISDASGTASYEQYF. Here the CDR3 DNA reads TGTGCCATCAGTGATGCTAGCGGGACTGCCTCCTACGAGCAGTACTTC.

The chain recombines TRBV2 with TRBJ2-5; weak D call: TRBD2 (6 bases). The J call may be incorrect, as the DNA end agrees better with TRBJ2-7. This CDR3 is 15 amino acids long. Germline V lookup: CDR1 SNHLY, CDR2 FYNNEI. DNA of the CDR3: TGTGCCAGCAGGCCGGGACTCCGCCCCTACTACGAGCAGTACTTC. Translated, it gives CASRPGLRPYYEQYF.

The chain is built from TRBV11-3 and TRBJ2-6; TRBD1 matches 7 bases. Germline trimming cut 5 bases from V and 0 bases from J; bases unmatched to any gene: 10. CDR3 size: 18 residues. The germline gives CDR1 SGHNT, CDR2 YENEEA. This CDR3 is CASSPRTGQLSGANVLTF. The CDR3 bases are TGTGCCAGCAGCCCTCGGACAGGTCAGCTCTCTGGGGCCAACGTCCTGACTTTC.

The chain employs TRBV7-9 and TRBJ2-3; 7 bases line up with TRBD2. After removal of 1 base from V and 0 bases from J, the junction contained 10 bases not matched to a gene. CDR3 length: 18 residues. CDR1 is SEHNR, CDR2 FQNEAQ, per germline (reference sequence). The CDR3 coding sequence is TGTGCCAGCAGCTTAGTCCTGACTAGCACCCCTAGCACAGATACGCAGTATTTT. Protein: CASSLVLTSTPSTDTQYF.

This clone was picked up one time. The gene calls are TRBV19 and TRBJ2-5; D is possibly TRBD2 (7 bases). Trimming shortened V by 5 bases and J by 4 bases, and 23 bases separated the two germline ends. The V gene's germline CDR1 is LNHDA and CDR2 SQIVND (reference sequence). The CDR3 has 17 residues. The CDR3 protein is CASSLTPGEGGPETQYF. The CDR3 nucleotides read TGTGCCAGTAGTCTTACCCCTGGGGAGGGGGGCCCAGAGACCCAGTACTTC.

This sequence joins TRBV10-3 and TRBJ2-3; 8 bases fit TRBD1. CDR1 and CDR2 (germline): ENHRY, SYGVKD. V lost 6 bases to trimming and J lost 4 bases; unmatched junction nucleotides: 9. The CDR3 runs 15 residues. In DNA form, the CDR3 reads TGTGCCATCAGCCTACAGGGGGATATAGCAGATACGCAGTATTTT. Translated, it gives CAISLQGDIADTQYF.

V and J are TRBV5-1 and TRBJ2-7; the match to TRBD2 covers 10 bases. The CDR3 extends over 15 amino acids. Germline lookup yields CDR1 SGHRS and CDR2 YFSETQ. Trimming cost V 4 bases and J 3 bases; bases outside gene matches: 7. CDR3: CASSGGLASYYEQYF. The CDR3, as DNA: TGCGCCAGCAGCGGGGGACTAGCGAGCTACTACGAGCAGTACTTC.

This clone was observed a single time. The chain combines TRBV2 with TRBJ1-1; D is unresolved. V lost 3 bases and J 1 base, leaving 6 bases between the germline ends. This CDR3 has 13 amino acids. Germline V gene data show CDR1 as SNHLY and CDR2 as FYNNEI. In DNA form, the CDR3 reads TGTGCCAGCAGTGAGCCGGGGAACACTGAAGCTTTCTTT. Amino acids: CASSEPGNTEAFF.

The gene calls are TRBV30 and TRBJ1-3, with D possibly matching TRBD1 (6 bases). The CDR3 has 13 amino acids. Germline lookup yields CDR1 GTSNPN and CDR2 SVGIG (reference sequence). Deletions cut 7 bases from V and 3 bases from J, with 13 bases between. The CDR3, as DNA: TGTGCCTCGACAGGTCTAGGTGGAAACACCATATATTTT. Protein product: CASTGLGGNTIYF.